Sequencing of this TCR beta chain was carried out in a study of T cell changes during pregnancy in multiple sclerosis. Repertoires were generated with immunoSEQ multiplex PCR, while TCRdb's copy carries only in-frame clones and drops some. The sample shows about 38,000 clones, 75% to 95% of them seen only once. CDR1 is SGHKS and CDR2 is YYEKEE in the germline V gene (reference sequence). With 4 bases clipped from V and 5 bases from J, the junction kept 5 bases outside the gene matches. The CDR3 is 13 amino acids. V gene TRBV5-5 combines with J gene TRBJ2-5; 7 nucleotides align to TRBD1. The sample here was CD8+ T cells from peripheral blood mononuclear cells, taken after pregnancy. The clonotype originates from a female donor with multiple sclerosis, enrolled in a pregnancy study. The CDR3 nucleotides read TGTGCCAGCAGCCATACAGGGGTCGAGACCCAGTACTTC. Translated: CASSHTGVETQYF.